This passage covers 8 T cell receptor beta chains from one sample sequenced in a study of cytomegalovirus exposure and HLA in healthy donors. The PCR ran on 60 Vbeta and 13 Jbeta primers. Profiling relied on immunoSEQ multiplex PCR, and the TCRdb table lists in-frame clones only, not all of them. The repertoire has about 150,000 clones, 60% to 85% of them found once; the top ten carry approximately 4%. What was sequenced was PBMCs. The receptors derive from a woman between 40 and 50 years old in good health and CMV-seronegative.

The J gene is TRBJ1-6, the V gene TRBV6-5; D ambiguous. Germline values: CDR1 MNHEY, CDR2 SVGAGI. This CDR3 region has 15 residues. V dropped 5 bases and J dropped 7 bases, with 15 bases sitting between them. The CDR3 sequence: CASSHPRGHNSPLHF. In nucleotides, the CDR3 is TGTGCCAGCAGTCACCCTCGAGGCCACAATTCACCCCTCCACTTT.

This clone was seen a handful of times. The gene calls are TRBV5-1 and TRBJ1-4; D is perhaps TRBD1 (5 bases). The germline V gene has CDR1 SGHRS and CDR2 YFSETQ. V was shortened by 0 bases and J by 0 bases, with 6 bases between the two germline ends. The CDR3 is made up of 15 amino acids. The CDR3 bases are TGCGCCAGCAGCTTGGCGGGGGCAACTAATGAAAAACTGTTTTTT. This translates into CASSLAGATNEKLFF.

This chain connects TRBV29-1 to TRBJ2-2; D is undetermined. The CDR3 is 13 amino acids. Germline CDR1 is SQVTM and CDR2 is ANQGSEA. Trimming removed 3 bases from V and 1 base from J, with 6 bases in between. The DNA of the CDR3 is TGCAGCGTTGATCCGGGGAACACCGGGGAGCTGTTTTTT. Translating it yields CSVDPGNTGELFF.

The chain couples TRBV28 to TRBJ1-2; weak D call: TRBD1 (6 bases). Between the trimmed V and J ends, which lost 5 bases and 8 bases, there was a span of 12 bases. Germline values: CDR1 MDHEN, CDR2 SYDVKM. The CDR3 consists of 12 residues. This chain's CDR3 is CASSPIGGGYTF. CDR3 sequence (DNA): TGTGCCAGCAGTCCAATAGGGGGAGGCTACACCTTC.

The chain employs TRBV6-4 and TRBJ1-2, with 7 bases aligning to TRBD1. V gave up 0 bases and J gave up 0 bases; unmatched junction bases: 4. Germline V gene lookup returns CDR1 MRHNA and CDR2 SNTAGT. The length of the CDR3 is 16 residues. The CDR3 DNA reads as TGTGCCAGCAGTGACTCAGGGGGCTACCCTAACTATGGCTACACCTTC. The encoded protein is CASSDSGGYPNYGYTF.

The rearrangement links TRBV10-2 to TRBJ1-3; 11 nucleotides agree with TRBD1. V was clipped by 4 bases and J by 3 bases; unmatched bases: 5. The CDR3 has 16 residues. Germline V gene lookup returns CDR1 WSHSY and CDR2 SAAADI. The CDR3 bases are TGCGCCAGCAGTGGGAGGACAGGGGGCAGTGGAAACACCATATATTTT. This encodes CASSGRTGGSGNTIYF.

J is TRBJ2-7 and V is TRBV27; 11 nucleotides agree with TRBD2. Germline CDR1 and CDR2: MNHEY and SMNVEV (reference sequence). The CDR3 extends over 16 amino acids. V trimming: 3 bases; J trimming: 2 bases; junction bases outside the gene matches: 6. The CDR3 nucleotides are TGTGCCAGCAGTTTGTCTCTAGCGGGAGGCCCCTACGAGCAGTACTTC. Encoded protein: CASSLSLAGGPYEQYF.

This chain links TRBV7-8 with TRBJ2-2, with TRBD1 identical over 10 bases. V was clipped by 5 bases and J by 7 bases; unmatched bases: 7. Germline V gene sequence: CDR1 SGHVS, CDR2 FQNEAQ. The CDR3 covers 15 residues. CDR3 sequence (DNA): TGTGCCAGCAGCCGTCGGGACAGGGGCCACGGGGAGCTGTTTTTT. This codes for CASSRRDRGHGELFF. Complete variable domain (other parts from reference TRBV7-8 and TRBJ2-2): GAGVSQSPRYKVAKRGQDVALRCDPISGHVSLFWYQQALGQGPEFLTYFQNEAQLDKSGLPSDRFFAERPEGSVSTLKIQRTQQEDSAVYLCASSRRDRGHGELFFGEGSRLTVL.